This TCR beta chain derives from a study of OX40 agonist ivuxolimab in advanced cancers. TCRdb's table, derived via immunoSEQ multiplex PCR, lists solely in-frame clones and lacks some. The table includes tens of thousands of clones, 82% detected once. Details on this clone: Its antigen is still unknown.

V was pared by 5 bases and J by 1 base, with 4 bases of the junction left unmatched. Germline V lookup: CDR1 SEHNR, CDR2 FQNEAQ (reference sequence). The CDR3 loop spans 15 amino acids. General study results and limits: Antigen specificity remained undetermined for the expanded peripheral T cells.

The chain is built from TRBV7-9 and TRBJ2-2, with TRBD1 matching over 7 bases. The sequence derives from an adult with an advanced solid tumor such as melanoma, head and neck, liver or kidney cancer. The source was CD4+ or CD8+ T cells sorted from blood, collected in a trial of the OX40 agonist ivuxolimab. The CDR3 DNA follows: TGTGCCAGCAGCCGACAGGGAGTGAACACCGGGGAGCTGTTTTTT. This translates into CASSRQGVNTGELFF.